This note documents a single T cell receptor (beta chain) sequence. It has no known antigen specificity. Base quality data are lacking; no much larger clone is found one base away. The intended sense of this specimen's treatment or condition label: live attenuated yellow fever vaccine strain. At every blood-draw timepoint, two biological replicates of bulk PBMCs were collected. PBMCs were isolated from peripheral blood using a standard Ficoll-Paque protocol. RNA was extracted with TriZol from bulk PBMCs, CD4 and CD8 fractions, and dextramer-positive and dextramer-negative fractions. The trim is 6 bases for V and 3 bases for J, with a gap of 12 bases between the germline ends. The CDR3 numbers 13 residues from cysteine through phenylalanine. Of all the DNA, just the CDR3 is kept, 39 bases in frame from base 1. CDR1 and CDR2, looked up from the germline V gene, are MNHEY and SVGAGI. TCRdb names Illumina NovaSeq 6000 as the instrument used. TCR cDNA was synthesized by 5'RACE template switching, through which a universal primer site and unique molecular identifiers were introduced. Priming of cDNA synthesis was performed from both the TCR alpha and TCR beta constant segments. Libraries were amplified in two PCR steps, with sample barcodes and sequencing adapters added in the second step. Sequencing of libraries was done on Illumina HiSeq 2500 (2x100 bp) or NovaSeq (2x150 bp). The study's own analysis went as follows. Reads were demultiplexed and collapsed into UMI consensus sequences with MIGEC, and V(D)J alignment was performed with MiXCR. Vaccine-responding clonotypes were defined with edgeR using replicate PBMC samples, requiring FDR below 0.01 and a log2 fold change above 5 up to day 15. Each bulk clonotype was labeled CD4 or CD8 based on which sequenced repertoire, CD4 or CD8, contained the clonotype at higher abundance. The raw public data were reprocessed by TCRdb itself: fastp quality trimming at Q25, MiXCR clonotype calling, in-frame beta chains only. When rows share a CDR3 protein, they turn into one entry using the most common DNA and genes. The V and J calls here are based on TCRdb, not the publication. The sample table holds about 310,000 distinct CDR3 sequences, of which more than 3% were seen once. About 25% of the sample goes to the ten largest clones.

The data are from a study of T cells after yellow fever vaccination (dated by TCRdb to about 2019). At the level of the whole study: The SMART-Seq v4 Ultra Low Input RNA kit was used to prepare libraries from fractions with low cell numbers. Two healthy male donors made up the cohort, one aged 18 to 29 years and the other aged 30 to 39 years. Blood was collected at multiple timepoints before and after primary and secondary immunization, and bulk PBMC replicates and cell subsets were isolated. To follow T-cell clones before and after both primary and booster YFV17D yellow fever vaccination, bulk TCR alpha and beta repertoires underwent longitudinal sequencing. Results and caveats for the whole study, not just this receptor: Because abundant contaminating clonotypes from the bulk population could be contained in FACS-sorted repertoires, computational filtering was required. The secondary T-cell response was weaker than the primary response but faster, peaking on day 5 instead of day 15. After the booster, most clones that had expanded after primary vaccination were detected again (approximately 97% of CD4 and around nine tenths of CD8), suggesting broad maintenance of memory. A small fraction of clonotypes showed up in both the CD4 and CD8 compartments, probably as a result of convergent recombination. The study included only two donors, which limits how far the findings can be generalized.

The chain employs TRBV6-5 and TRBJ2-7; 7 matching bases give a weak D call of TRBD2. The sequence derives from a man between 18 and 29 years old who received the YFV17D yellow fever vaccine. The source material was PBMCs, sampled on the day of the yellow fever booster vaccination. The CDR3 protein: CASRRGGVYEQYF. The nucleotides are TGTGCCAGCAGGAGGGGGGGCGTCTACGAGCAGTACTTC.